The 30 T cell receptor beta chains given below trace back to one sample, sequenced in a study of Tregs in tolerant kidney transplant recipients. The data were produced by immunoSEQ multiplex PCR, yet TCRdb's version contains in-frame clones alone and is incomplete. The table has just under 65,000 clones, more than 95% seen once. Sequencing was performed on Tregs from blood, taken before the transplant. All receptors come from a human donor who received a combined kidney and bone marrow transplant.

The chain couples TRBV9 to TRBJ2-7; 12 bases are shared with TRBD2. The CDR3 runs 16 residues. The trim removed 3 bases at V and 2 bases at J, leaving 6 bases unmatched. CDR1 and CDR2 from the germline V gene are SGDLS and YYNGEE. The CDR3 spells CASSEGLAGIPYEQYF. In nucleotides, the CDR3 is TGTGCCAGCAGCGAGGGACTAGCGGGCATACCCTACGAGCAGTACTTC.

CDR3 sequence (DNA): TGTGCCACCAGCAGGACAGGGAACTATGGCTACACCTTC. It codes for CATSRTGNYGYTF. The gene calls are TRBV15 and TRBJ1-2; 7 nucleotides line up with TRBD1. The germline V gene encodes CDR1 LNHNV and CDR2 YYDKDF (reference sequence). This CDR3 contains 13 residues. Trimming took 3 bases from V and 2 from J; bases not matched to a gene: 0.

The V and J genes are TRBV29-1 and TRBJ1-2; TRBD1 matches at 9 bases. The CDR3 is 13 amino acids. V trimming: 8 bases; J trimming: 4 bases; junction bases outside the gene matches: 8. Per the germline V gene, CDR1 is SQVTM and CDR2 is ANQGSEA. The CDR3 region has the DNA TGCAGCTCGCGGACAGGGGTTAGCTATGGCTACACCTTC. Protein product: CSSRTGVSYGYTF.

Only one count was recorded for this clone. The chain carries TRBV19 and TRBJ1-5, with 9 bases lining up with TRBD1. V dropped 5 bases and J dropped 5; count of bases not matched to a gene: 4. The germline V gene encodes CDR1 LNHDA and CDR2 SQIVND (reference sequence). CDR3 length: 14 amino acids. The CDR3 DNA reads TGTGCCAGTAGTTTTACAGGGGGCTATCAGCCCCAGCATTTT. Its protein product is CASSFTGGYQPQHF.

The rearrangement uses TRBV5-1 and TRBJ2-1; 8 bases fit TRBD1. The V and J ends lost 4 bases and 7 bases, in that order; junction bases with no gene match: 4. This CDR3 has 13 residues. Germline-derived CDR1 and CDR2 are SGHRS and YFSETQ. The CDR3 spells CASSHRTGNEQFF. For the CDR3, the DNA is TGCGCCAGCAGCCATAGGACAGGGAATGAGCAGTTCTTC.

This clone appeared once. V is TRBV4-2 and J is TRBJ1-2, with TRBD1 identical over 8 bases. Germline V gene lookup returns CDR1 LGHNA and CDR2 YNFKEQ. The V gene end was trimmed by 3 bases and the J gene end by 1 base; junction bases not matched to a gene: 7. CDR3 length: 16 residues. CDR3 in DNA: TGTGCCAGCAGCCAGGGACAGGCGTTACTTAACTATGGCTACACCTTC. Translating gives CASSQGQALLNYGYTF.

V and J are TRBV7-9 and TRBJ1-5; no definite D call. Trimming cost V 0 bases and J 3 bases, with 12 bases left between them. The CDR3 runs 16 residues. Looked up from germline, CDR1 is SEHNR and CDR2 is FQNEAQ (reference sequence). The CDR3 bases are TGTGCCAGCAGCTTAGCGCGTAGAACCGACAATCAGCCCCAGCATTTT. It yields the protein CASSLARRTDNQPQHF.

In this sample, this clone turned up once. The chain uses TRBV28 and TRBJ1-5, with D possibly matching TRBD1 (5 bases). Germline values: CDR1 MDHEN, CDR2 SYDVKM. Between the trimmed V and J ends, which lost 8 bases and 7 bases, there was a span of 12 bases. This CDR3 contains 12 residues. The CDR3 nucleotides read TGTGCCAGCTACCAGGGTGCACAGCCCCAGCATTTT. This encodes CASYQGAQPQHF.

The CDR3 DNA reads TGTGCCAGCAGGGGGGGCGCGGGAGCCCGACTCCTCACAGATACGCAGTATTTT. Amino acids: CASRGGAGARLLTDTQYF. The chain is built from TRBV27 and TRBJ2-3; D perhaps matches TRBD2 (7 bases). Germline V gene data show CDR1 as MNHEY and CDR2 as SMNVEV (reference sequence). The CDR3 consists of 18 residues. V lost 6 bases to trimming and J lost 2 bases, with 24 bases between them.

The genes are TRBV7-2 and TRBJ1-1; D not certain. V gave up 1 base and J gave up 0 bases, with 9 bases separating them. Germline CDR1 SGHTA, CDR2 FQGNSA. The CDR3 is made up of 15 amino acids. This CDR3 reads CASSLVGKLNTEAFF. The CDR3 coding sequence is TGTGCCAGCAGCTTAGTGGGCAAATTGAACACTGAAGCTTTCTTT.

This chain connects TRBV21-1 to TRBJ1-3. TRBV21-1 is marked as a pseudogene. The CDR3 has 13 amino acids. CDR3 sequence: CARSGCTGNTIYF. In DNA, the CDR3 is TGTGCCCGCTCGGGGTGCACTGGAAACACCATATATTTT.

This chain joins TRBV5-4 and TRBJ1-1; D is possibly TRBD1 (5 bases). The CDR3 runs to 16 residues. Trimming pared 3 bases from V and 0 bases from J, leaving 15 bases between. CDR1 is SGHNT and CDR2 is YYREEE in the germline V gene (reference sequence). This CDR3 reads CASSSRDRLLNTEAFF. The CDR3 coding sequence is TGTGCCAGCAGCTCGCGAGACAGACTTCTGAACACTGAAGCTTTCTTT.

The DNA of the CDR3 is TGTGCCAGCAGCGCAGGTTTGGGGAGCCTCTCTGGAAACACCATATATTTT. Residues: CASSAGLGSLSGNTIYF. The chain uses TRBV9 and TRBJ1-3; D unresolved. CDR1 is SGDLS, CDR2 YYNGEE, per germline. The CDR3 covers 17 residues. V dropped 3 bases and J dropped 0 bases, with 16 bases sitting between them.

V gene TRBV27 combines with J gene TRBJ1-2; 8 bases line up with TRBD1. With 3 bases clipped from V and 9 bases from J, the junction kept 6 bases outside the gene matches. CDR1 and CDR2 (germline): MNHEY, SMNVEV (reference sequence). The CDR3 covers 13 residues. This CDR3 is CASSFRDRRSYTF. Here the CDR3 DNA reads TGTGCCAGCAGTTTTCGGGACAGGAGGAGCTACACCTTC.

This chain links TRBV7-2 with TRBJ2-7, with D tentatively TRBD1 (5 bases). V was trimmed by 6 bases and J by 2 bases, leaving 17 bases between them. CDR1 and CDR2 from the germline V gene are SGHTA and FQGNSA. The CDR3 runs 15 residues. The CDR3 reads CASRPNRHLTYEQYF. Here the CDR3 DNA reads TGTGCCAGCAGGCCAAACAGGCACCTAACCTACGAGCAGTACTTC.

This chain uses TRBV29-1 with TRBJ2-1, with D unresolved. The CDR3 runs to 18 residues. V lost 2 bases and J 4 bases, leaving 24 bases between the germline ends. CDR1 is SQVTM and CDR2 is ANQGSEA in the germline V gene. For the CDR3, the DNA is TGCAGCGTTGAACTCCCCTTTTTCGGCGGAAACGATTACAATGAGCAGTTCTTC. This translates into CSVELPFFGGNDYNEQFF.

The chain is built from TRBV2 and TRBJ2-3, with a tentative D call TRBD1 (6 bases). Germline CDR1 SNHLY, CDR2 FYNNEI. This CDR3 is built from 15 residues. V lost 3 bases, J lost 3 bases, and 13 bases lay in between. The CDR3 reads CASSDLGGKTDTQYF. Here the CDR3 DNA reads TGTGCCAGCAGTGACTTAGGGGGAAAAACAGATACGCAGTATTTT.

The chain recombines TRBV19 with TRBJ1-3; 8 bases align to TRBD1. Germline V lookup: CDR1 LNHDA, CDR2 SQIVND (reference sequence). V shed 6 bases, J shed 2 bases, and the junction held 9 bases outside the gene matches. CDR3 length: 16 amino acids. DNA for the CDR3: TGTGCCAGTAGCCGATCGACAGGGGAAGCTGGAAACACCATATATTTT. Translation gives CASSRSTGEAGNTIYF.

V usage is TRBV10-3 and J usage is TRBJ1-5; a weak D match, TRBD1 (6 bases). This CDR3 is 14 amino acids long. Germline V lookup: CDR1 ENHRY, CDR2 SYGVKD. Trimming left V 0 bases short and J 11 bases short, with 14 bases between. CDR3 bases: TGTGCCATCAGTGAGTCAGGGGGAGCCCAGTCCCAGCATTTT. This codes for CAISESGGAQSQHF.

This clone was counted a single time. The chain couples TRBV10-3 to TRBJ1-5, with 7 positions matching TRBD1. J gave up 7 bases and V 6 bases, and 9 bases lay outside the gene matches. The CDR3 extends over 14 amino acids. From germline, CDR1 is ENHRY and CDR2 SYGVKD. For the CDR3, the DNA is TGTGCCATCAGCACCGACAGGGCTTGGCAGCCCCAGCATTTT. Protein sequence: CAISTDRAWQPQHF.

The CDR3 region has the DNA TGCAGCGTACTCGTCTCAGGAGCGGGGGGCTACACCTTC. It is translated as CSVLVSGAGGYTF. The chain links TRBV29-1 to TRBJ1-2; D uncertain. CDR1 is SQVTM and CDR2 is ANQGSEA in the germline V gene. The length of the CDR3 is 13 residues. V was trimmed by 6 bases and J by 8 bases, leaving 19 bases between them. Full variable domain (rest looked up from reference TRBV29-1 and TRBJ1-2): SAVISQKPSRDICQRGTSLTIQCQVDSQVTMMFWYRQQPGQSLTLIATANQGSEATYESGFVIDKFPISRPNLTFSTLTVSNMSPEDSSIYLCSVLVSGAGGYTFGSGTRLTVV.

This chain uses TRBV7-2 with TRBJ1-1; D unresolved. This CDR3 region has 13 residues. Deletions cut 3 bases from V and 4 bases from J, with 9 bases between. Germline CDR1 reads SGHTA; CDR2 reads FQGNSA. CDR3 DNA: TGTGCCAGCAGCTTTGGGGAGTCCACTGAAGCTTTCTTT. Its protein is CASSFGESTEAFF.

J is TRBJ1-2 and V is TRBV19; 8 bases are a match to TRBD1. This CDR3 contains 15 residues. Germline values: CDR1 LNHDA, CDR2 SQIVND (reference sequence). Trimming at V came to 5 bases and at J to 0 bases, leaving 5 bases not matched to a gene. In nucleotides, the CDR3 is TGTGCCAGTAGTCCCCGGACAGGGCCTAACTATGGCTACACCTTC. It yields the protein CASSPRTGPNYGYTF. The full variable domain, with the rest looked up from reference TRBV19 and TRBJ1-2, is DGGITQSPKYLFRKEGQNVTLSCEQNLNHDAMYWYRQDPGQGLRLIYYSQIVNDFQKGDIAEGYSVSREKKESFPLTVTSAQKNPTAFYLCASSPRTGPNYGYTFGSGTRLTVV.

The chain uses TRBV11-2 and TRBJ2-2; D is undetermined. The CDR3 extends over 15 amino acids. Trimming left V 0 bases short and J 7 bases short, with 12 bases between. Germline CDR1 reads SGHAT; CDR2 reads FQNNGV. The CDR3: CASSLDQRFFGELFF. The CDR3 coding sequence is TGTGCCAGCAGCTTAGATCAGAGGTTCTTCGGGGAGCTGTTTTTT. The full variable domain, rest sourced from reference TRBV11-2 and TRBJ2-2, is EAGVAQSPRYKIIEKRQSVAFWCNPISGHATLYWYQQILGQGPKLLIQFQNNGVVDDSQLPKDRFSAERLKGVDSTLKIQPAKLEDSAVYLCASSLDQRFFGELFFGEGSRLTVL.

This chain links TRBV10-3 with TRBJ1-2, with TRBD1 as a possible D gene (6 bases). V was shortened by 7 bases and J by 6 bases, with 15 bases between the two germline ends. Germline lookup yields CDR1 ENHRY and CDR2 SYGVKD. This CDR3 is 13 amino acids long. The CDR3, as DNA: TGTGCCATCAATTTATCCCGGGACAATGGCTACACCTTC. Residues: CAINLSRDNGYTF.

This chain links TRBV10-3 with TRBJ1-2; maybe TRBD1 (6 bases). From germline, CDR1 is ENHRY and CDR2 SYGVKD. Trimming took off 2 bases at V and 1 base at J, with 8 bases between the two ends. CDR3 length: 14 amino acids. CDR3 sequence (DNA): TGTGCCATCAGTGAGAACAGGGATAACTATGGCTACACCTTC. Translated, it gives CAISENRDNYGYTF.

The chain uses TRBV19 and TRBJ1-2; no firm D call. V was trimmed by 7 bases and J by 4 bases, leaving 13 bases between them. The germline V gene encodes CDR1 LNHDA and CDR2 SQIVND (reference sequence). This CDR3 spans 13 amino acids. The CDR3 sequence is CASTTGRGYGYTF. In DNA, the CDR3 is TGTGCCAGTACCACTGGACGGGGCTATGGCTACACCTTC. Full variable domain (missing parts from reference TRBV19 and TRBJ1-2): DGGITQSPKYLFRKEGQNVTLSCEQNLNHDAMYWYRQDPGQGLRLIYYSQIVNDFQKGDIAEGYSVSREKKESFPLTVTSAQKNPTAFYLCASTTGRGYGYTFGSGTRLTVV.

The chain couples TRBV5-1 to TRBJ2-7; 10 bases are a match to TRBD2. Germline trimming cut 4 bases from V and 0 bases from J; bases unmatched to any gene: 4. The germline CDR1 and CDR2 sequences are SGHRS and YFSETQ. This CDR3 region has 15 residues. CDR3 DNA: TGCGCCAGCAGCAGGACTAGCGGTATCTCCTACGAGCAGTACTTC. Protein product: CASSRTSGISYEQYF.

V and J are TRBV6-5 and TRBJ1-1; D gene unclear. The V gene lost 6 bases and the J gene lost 4 bases, with 9 bases spanning the gap. Germline assignment: CDR1 MNHEY and CDR2 SVGAGI. The CDR3 length is 12 residues. The DNA of the CDR3 is TGTGCCAGCAGCCGCGTCTCCACTGAAGCTTTCTTT. Amino acids: CASSRVSTEAFF.

The chain joins TRBV5-5 to TRBJ1-4; the D gene is possibly TRBD1 (5 bases). The CDR3 has 13 amino acids. The V end lost 5 bases, the J end lost 8 bases, and 13 bases lay between the germline ends. CDR1 is SGHKS, CDR2 YYEKEE, per germline (reference sequence). The CDR3: CASRGTFREKLFF. The CDR3 nucleotides are TGTGCCAGCAGAGGGACTTTCAGGGAAAAACTGTTTTTT.